This T cell receptor beta chain was obtained from a study of molecular identifiers for immune sequencing clone quantification. TCRdb re-derived calls from the PCR reads in MiXCR, one entry per CDR3 protein. The sample has about 320,000 distinct CDR3 sequences; 24% are singletons. The length of the CDR3 is 15 residues. Germline CDR1 and CDR2: MNHEY and SMNVEV (reference sequence). V lost 10 bases and J lost 0, with 16 bases in between. This chain uses TRBV27 with TRBJ1-5; D ambiguous. The sequence came from a human donor in good health. Some libraries in this study had Jurkat cell RNA spiked in. The sequenced sample was naive CD8+ T cells from blood, with Jurkat cell RNA spiked in. Subset meaning: FACS-sorted CD8+CD4-CCR7+CD45RA+ naive T cells. The chain's CDR3 is CATRERVDSNQPQHF. The CDR3 DNA follows: TGTGCCACCCGAGAGAGAGTGGATAGCAATCAGCCCCAGCATTTT.